This T cell receptor beta chain stems from a study of shared clonotypes between healthy human individuals. Study-level information: Each donor's CD8 memory used one plate, CD8 naive two, each CD4 subset three. Points from the study as a whole: Despite large depth, sorted-subset datasets appeared incompletely sequenced. Clonotype sharing among the donors was expected to vary with sequencing depth. With a few donors compared, roughly 5% of naive CD4 clonotypes were shared.

This CDR3 has 15 amino acids. Germline CDR1 and CDR2: SGHAT and FQNNGV. V lost 1 base and J 2 bases, leaving 11 bases between the germline ends. Data came from immunoSEQ multiplex PCR; TCRdb stores just in-frame clones and leaves some out. The table has over a million clones, 75% to 80% seen once; the top ten hold roughly 0.55%. As to this clone: As yet, its antigen is unknown.

The sequence came from a man aged 18 to 30 in good health. Some clones in this sample may be carry-over from other donors' samples. The genes are TRBV11-2 and TRBJ1-1; perhaps TRBD1 as D (5 bases). Sample: memory CD4+ T cells from PBMCs. Sample subset: CD45RA-negative fraction. This CDR3 reads CASSLVAGLNTEAFF. The DNA of the CDR3 is TGTGCCAGCAGCTTAGTCGCAGGGCTTAACACTGAAGCTTTCTTT.